The rows below give T cell receptor beta chains drawn from one sample of a study of T-cell reconstitution after alpha-beta-depleted transplantation in children. TCRdb re-derived calls from the PCR reads in MiXCR, one entry per CDR3 protein. The repertoire holds approximately 490,000 distinct CDR3 sequences, with 12% as singletons. The specimen comprised PBMCs from the stem cell graft donor, sampled from the stem cell graft. Receptors were obtained from a human donor who donated a stem cell graft to a child with combined immunodeficiency. The CDR3 runs from the conserved cysteine through the conserved F or W. Each record gives: D gene, J gene, clone size, V gene, CDR3 protein, CDR3 DNA. The D gene is left open where the match is weak. The listing skips clone size in some rows; elsewhere it reads once, few, many or a size class.

d_gene: NA
j_gene: TRBJ2-3
abundance: NA
v_gene: TRBV5-4
CDR3aa: CASSFLVSGAQLSSTDTQYF
CDR3nt: TGTGCCAGCAGCTTCCTGGTATCAGGGGCCCAACTTTCTAGCACAGATACGCAGTATTTT

d_gene: NA
j_gene: TRBJ2-3
abundance: many
v_gene: TRBV5-1
CDR3aa: CASSRGSGTKKQDTQYF
CDR3nt: TGCGCCAGCAGCAGGGGTTCCGGGACAAAAAAACAGGATACGCAGTATTTT

d_gene: TRBD1
j_gene: TRBJ2-3
abundance: many
v_gene: TRBV6-2/TRBV6-3
CDR3aa: CAGGQGSDTQYF
CDR3nt: TGTGCCGGAGGACAGGGGTCAGATACGCAGTATTTT

d_gene: NA
j_gene: TRBJ2-5
abundance: few
v_gene: TRBV20-1
CDR3aa: CSARGAKPLQETQYF
CDR3nt: TGCAGTGCTAGGGGGGCTAAACCGCTCCAAGAGACCCAGTACTTC

d_gene: NA
j_gene: TRBJ2-2
abundance: NA
v_gene: TRBV6-1
CDR3aa: CASSGRAGVYSTGELFF
CDR3nt: TGTGCCAGCAGTGGACGGGCCGGGGTTTACAGCACCGGGGAGCTGTTTTTT

d_gene: TRBD2
j_gene: TRBJ2-3
abundance: NA
v_gene: TRBV29-1
CDR3aa: CSVEGLAGGPNTDTQYF
CDR3nt: TGCAGCGTTGAAGGACTAGCGGGAGGGCCCAACACAGATACGCAGTATTTT

d_gene: NA
j_gene: TRBJ2-5
abundance: NA
v_gene: TRBV18
CDR3aa: CASSPRPGARETQYF
CDR3nt: TGTGCCAGCTCACCACGCCCGGGGGCCAGGGAGACCCAGTACTTC

d_gene: NA
j_gene: TRBJ2-6
abundance: many
v_gene: TRBV29-1
CDR3aa: CSVEKDGASGANVLTF
CDR3nt: TGCAGCGTTGAAAAGGACGGGGCTTCAGGGGCCAACGTCCTGACTTTC

d_gene: NA
j_gene: TRBJ2-1
abundance: few
v_gene: TRBV6-2/TRBV6-3
CDR3aa: CASTLRGASYNEQFF
CDR3nt: TGTGCCAGCACCCTAAGGGGAGCCAGTTACAATGAGCAGTTCTTC

d_gene: NA
j_gene: TRBJ2-3
abundance: many
v_gene: TRBV12-3/TRBV12-4
CDR3aa: CASTLRAGQEDTQYF
CDR3nt: TGTGCCAGCACCTTAAGGGCGGGGCAAGAAGATACGCAGTATTTT

d_gene: NA
j_gene: TRBJ2-5
abundance: many
v_gene: TRBV7-9
CDR3aa: CASSFRANQETQYF
CDR3nt: TGTGCCAGCAGCTTCCGGGCAAATCAAGAGACCCAGTACTTC

d_gene: TRBD2
j_gene: TRBJ2-1
abundance: NA
v_gene: TRBV3-1
CDR3aa: CASSHLAGTNEQFF
CDR3nt: TGTGCCAGCAGCCACCTAGCGGGGACCAATGAGCAGTTCTTC

d_gene: NA
j_gene: TRBJ1-1
abundance: NA
v_gene: TRBV7-3
CDR3aa: CASSPGTVDTEAFF
CDR3nt: TGTGCCAGCAGCCCCGGGACTGTTGACACTGAAGCTTTCTTT

d_gene: TRBD1
j_gene: TRBJ1-2
abundance: NA
v_gene: TRBV19
CDR3aa: CASDQGAGPTYGYTF
CDR3nt: TGTGCCAGTGATCAGGGGGCAGGGCCAACTTATGGCTACACCTTC

d_gene: TRBD2
j_gene: TRBJ2-1
abundance: NA
v_gene: TRBV5-1
CDR3aa: CASSKTSGGAPYNEQFF
CDR3nt: TGCGCCAGCAGCAAGACTAGCGGGGGGGCCCCCTACAATGAGCAGTTCTTC

d_gene: TRBD2
j_gene: TRBJ2-7
abundance: many
v_gene: TRBV5-1
CDR3aa: CASSSTSGGYEQYF
CDR3nt: TGCGCCAGCAGCTCGACTAGCGGGGGATACGAGCAGTACTTC

d_gene: NA
j_gene: TRBJ1-1
abundance: few
v_gene: TRBV5-1
CDR3aa: CASSLQTARSTEAFF
CDR3nt: TGCGCCAGCAGCCTCCAGACAGCTAGGAGCACTGAAGCTTTCTTT

d_gene: TRBD2
j_gene: TRBJ2-3
abundance: NA
v_gene: TRBV11-2
CDR3aa: CASSFPTTIAGRGWGTQYF
CDR3nt: TGTGCCAGCAGCTTCCCGACGACGATAGCGGGACGGGGTTGGGGTACGCAGTATTTT

d_gene: TRBD1
j_gene: TRBJ2-7
abundance: few
v_gene: TRBV29-1
CDR3aa: CSAGPGGYTYEQYF
CDR3nt: TGCAGCGCCGGTCCAGGGGGATATACCTACGAGCAGTACTTC

d_gene: NA
j_gene: TRBJ2-1
abundance: NA
v_gene: TRBV7-8
CDR3aa: CASSLNYRAGGDEQFF
CDR3nt: TGTGCCAGCAGCTTAAACTACAGGGCCGGCGGGGATGAGCAGTTCTTC

d_gene: TRBD1
j_gene: TRBJ1-3
abundance: NA
v_gene: TRBV7-8
CDR3aa: CASSLEDRPFSGNTIYF
CDR3nt: TGTGCCAGCAGCTTAGAGGACAGGCCATTCTCTGGAAACACCATATATTTT

d_gene: NA
j_gene: TRBJ2-2
abundance: few
v_gene: TRBV7-2
CDR3aa: CASSLFAGLNTGELFF
CDR3nt: TGTGCCAGCAGCTTATTCGCAGGGCTAAACACCGGGGAGCTGTTTTTT

d_gene: NA
j_gene: TRBJ2-1
abundance: many
v_gene: TRBV7-9
CDR3aa: CASSSPSYNEQFF
CDR3nt: TGTGCCAGCAGCTCACCCTCCTACAATGAGCAGTTCTTC

d_gene: NA
j_gene: TRBJ2-1
abundance: many
v_gene: TRBV28
CDR3aa: CASSELRSGEQFF
CDR3nt: TGTGCCAGCAGTGAACTTAGGAGTGGTGAGCAGTTCTTC

d_gene: NA
j_gene: TRBJ2-6
abundance: NA
v_gene: TRBV5-6
CDR3aa: CARSFGLLFSGANVLTF
CDR3nt: TGTGCCAGGAGCTTCGGGCTCCTCTTCTCTGGGGCCAACGTCCTGACTTTC

d_gene: NA
j_gene: TRBJ1-5
abundance: NA
v_gene: TRBV12-3/TRBV12-4
CDR3aa: CASSGGHGNQPQHF
CDR3nt: TGTGCCAGCAGTGGGGGGCATGGCAATCAGCCCCAGCATTTT

d_gene: NA
j_gene: TRBJ2-7
abundance: NA
v_gene: TRBV4-2
CDR3aa: CASSQDFSSYEQYF
CDR3nt: TGTGCCAGCAGCCAGGACTTTAGCTCCTACGAGCAGTACTTC

d_gene: NA
j_gene: TRBJ1-1
abundance: NA
v_gene: TRBV4-3
CDR3aa: CASSPGQTPMNTEAFF
CDR3nt: TGCGCCAGCAGCCCCGGACAGACCCCCATGAACACTGAAGCTTTCTTT

d_gene: NA
j_gene: TRBJ2-1
abundance: few
v_gene: TRBV11-1
CDR3aa: CASSLALSSGRRSYNEQFF
CDR3nt: TGTGCCAGCAGCTTAGCTCTTTCATCGGGGAGGCGCTCCTACAATGAGCAGTTCTTC

d_gene: NA
j_gene: TRBJ2-3
abundance: NA
v_gene: TRBV20-1
CDR3aa: CSARDHHGSADTQYF
CDR3nt: TGCAGTGCTAGAGATCATCACGGCTCCGCAGATACGCAGTATTTT

d_gene: TRBD2
j_gene: TRBJ2-4
abundance: few
v_gene: TRBV3-1
CDR3aa: CASSQWTSRGSNIQYF
CDR3nt: TGTGCCAGCAGCCAGTGGACTAGCCGGGGGTCGAACATTCAGTACTTC

d_gene: NA
j_gene: TRBJ2-3
abundance: many
v_gene: TRBV7-9
CDR3aa: CASSSVGGSTDTQYF
CDR3nt: TGTGCCAGCAGCTCAGTGGGTGGAAGCACAGATACGCAGTATTTT

d_gene: NA
j_gene: TRBJ2-1
abundance: NA
v_gene: TRBV24-1
CDR3aa: CATSDPADGGAGNEQFF
CDR3nt: TGTGCCACCAGTGATCCTGCGGACGGGGGCGCGGGTAATGAGCAGTTCTTC

d_gene: NA
j_gene: TRBJ2-1
abundance: NA
v_gene: TRBV7-2
CDR3aa: CASSLGGGRKYNEQFF
CDR3nt: TGTGCCAGCAGCTTAGGAGGGGGGAGGAAATACAATGAGCAGTTCTTC

d_gene: TRBD2
j_gene: TRBJ2-1
abundance: few
v_gene: TRBV7-6
CDR3aa: CASSLKGSGAYNEQFF
CDR3nt: TGTGCCAGCAGCTTAAAAGGTAGCGGGGCATACAATGAGCAGTTCTTC

d_gene: NA
j_gene: TRBJ1-1
abundance: NA
v_gene: TRBV5-6
CDR3aa: CASSSAQGWTEAFF
CDR3nt: TGTGCCAGCAGCTCCGCCCAGGGATGGACTGAAGCTTTCTTT

d_gene: TRBD2
j_gene: TRBJ2-3
abundance: NA
v_gene: TRBV11-2
CDR3aa: CASSLSLNAGGTDTQYF
CDR3nt: TGTGCCAGCAGCTTATCCTTAAACGCGGGGGGCACAGATACGCAGTATTTT

d_gene: TRBD2
j_gene: TRBJ2-3
abundance: many
v_gene: TRBV5-5
CDR3aa: CASSLDGGNTQYF
CDR3nt: TGTGCCAGCAGCTTGGACGGGGGGAATACGCAGTATTTT

d_gene: NA
j_gene: TRBJ2-2
abundance: few
v_gene: TRBV29-1
CDR3aa: CSVEGENTGELFF
CDR3nt: TGCAGCGTTGAAGGGGAGAACACCGGGGAGCTGTTTTTT

d_gene: NA
j_gene: TRBJ2-7
abundance: NA
v_gene: TRBV10-3
CDR3aa: CAISESWDNSYEQYF
CDR3nt: TGTGCCATCAGTGAGTCGTGGGACAATAGCTACGAGCAGTACTTC

d_gene: TRBD2
j_gene: TRBJ2-4
abundance: few
v_gene: TRBV4-2
CDR3aa: CASSQGITSGGNIQYF
CDR3nt: TGTGCCAGCAGCCAAGGAATCACTAGCGGGGGTAACATTCAGTACTTC

d_gene: NA
j_gene: TRBJ2-3
abundance: few
v_gene: TRBV28
CDR3aa: CASKKYSSTDTQYF
CDR3nt: TGTGCCAGCAAAAAATATTCTAGCACAGATACGCAGTATTTT

d_gene: TRBD2
j_gene: TRBJ2-1
abundance: NA
v_gene: TRBV20-1
CDR3aa: CSALVTGTSDYNEQFF
CDR3nt: TGCAGTGCCCTAGTAACCGGGACTAGCGACTACAATGAGCAGTTCTTC

d_gene: NA
j_gene: TRBJ2-5
abundance: NA
v_gene: TRBV6-2/TRBV6-3
CDR3aa: CASSYPRSGSYQETQYF
CDR3nt: TGTGCCAGCAGTTACCCCCGGTCAGGGAGCTACCAAGAGACCCAGTACTTC